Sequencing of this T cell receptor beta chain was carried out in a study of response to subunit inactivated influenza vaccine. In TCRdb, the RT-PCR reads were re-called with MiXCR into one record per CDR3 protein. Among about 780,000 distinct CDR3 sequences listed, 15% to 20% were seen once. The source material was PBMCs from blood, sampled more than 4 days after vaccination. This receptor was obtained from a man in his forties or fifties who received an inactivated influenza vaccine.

For the CDR3, the DNA is TGTGCCAGCAGAAGACGTGGGACAGGGGTCCAAGAGACCCAGTACTTC. Amino acids: CASRRRGTGVQETQYF. The V call is TRBV7-2, the J call TRBJ2-5; 10 nucleotides line up with TRBD1. V dropped 6 bases and J dropped 1; count of bases not matched to a gene: 8. Germline values: CDR1 SGHTA, CDR2 FQGNSA. The CDR3 is 16 amino acids.